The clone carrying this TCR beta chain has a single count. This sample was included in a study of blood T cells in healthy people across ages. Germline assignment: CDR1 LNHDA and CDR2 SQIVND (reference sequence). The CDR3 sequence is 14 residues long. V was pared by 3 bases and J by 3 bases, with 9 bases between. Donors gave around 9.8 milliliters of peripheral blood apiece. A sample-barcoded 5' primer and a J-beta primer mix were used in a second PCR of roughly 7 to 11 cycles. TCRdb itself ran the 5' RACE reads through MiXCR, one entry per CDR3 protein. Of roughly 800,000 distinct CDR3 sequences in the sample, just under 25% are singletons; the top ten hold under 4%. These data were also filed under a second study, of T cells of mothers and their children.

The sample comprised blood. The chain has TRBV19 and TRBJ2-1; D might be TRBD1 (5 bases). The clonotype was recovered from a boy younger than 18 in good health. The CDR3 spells CASSISQGYNEQFF. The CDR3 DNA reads TGTGCCAGTAGTATTTCGCAGGGCTACAATGAGCAGTTCTTC.